The 30 T cell receptor beta chains reported below all come from one sample, sequenced in a study of long-term antiretroviral therapy in people with HIV. This was the immunoSEQ v3.0 assay at survey level. TCRdb's copy holds only in-frame clones and misses some; the assay was immunoSEQ multiplex PCR. The sample records 20,000 to 30,000 clones, 70% to 85% being singletons. The source material was unsorted PBMCs, sampled 1.2 years after starting antiretroviral therapy. The receptors come from a woman aged 40 to 50 with HIV.

The V gene is TRBV6-1, the J gene TRBJ1-2; possible D gene TRBD1, 6 bases. Germline assignment: CDR1 MNHNS and CDR2 SASEGT. Trimming left V 4 bases short and J 1 base short, with 16 bases between. The CDR3 sequence is 16 residues long. CDR3 nucleotides: TGTGCCAGCAGTGTAACCAAACAGGGTTTTAACTATGGCTACACCTTC. Translated, it gives CASSVTKQGFNYGYTF.

The rearrangement joins TRBV29-1 to TRBJ2-7; the D is unclear. Trimming left V 3 bases short and J 3 bases short, with 12 bases between. Germline V gives CDR1 SQVTM, CDR2 ANQGSEA. This CDR3 has 13 amino acids. CDR3 coding DNA: TGCAGCGTTGACGTAGGCTCAAACTACGAGCAGTACTTC. This gives the protein CSVDVGSNYEQYF.

The chain has TRBV2 and TRBJ2-7, with a tentative D call TRBD1 (8 bases). The V and J ends lost 6 bases and 6 bases respectively, with 21 bases between them. The CDR3 is 15 residues long. Per the germline V gene, CDR1 is SNHLY and CDR2 is FYNNEI. The CDR3 region has the DNA TGTGCCAGCAGCGCTTTACAGGGGGGGATCATCGAGCAGTACTTC. This codes for CASSALQGGIIEQYF.

The chain recombines TRBV7-9 with TRBJ2-7; D is unclear. Trimming left V 2 bases short and J 5 bases short, with 7 bases between. CDR1 and CDR2 (germline): SEHNR, FQNEAQ (reference sequence). The CDR3 has 12 amino acids. In DNA, the CDR3 is TGTGCCAGCAGCTTAAGACCTAACGAGCAGTACTTC. Amino acid sequence: CASSLRPNEQYF.

The chain uses TRBV5-1 and TRBJ2-5, with TRBD2 matching over 7 bases. This CDR3 comprises 14 residues. The germline V gene encodes CDR1 SGHRS and CDR2 YFSETQ. Unmatched junction bases numbered 8, after V lost 7 bases and J lost 2 bases. This CDR3 reads CASRTGLGQETQYF. The DNA for the CDR3 is TGCGCCAGCCGAACCGGACTAGGGCAAGAGACCCAGTACTTC. The variable domain in full, completed from reference TRBV5-1 and TRBJ2-5, reads KAGVTQTPRYLIKTRGQQVTLSCSPISGHRSVSWYQQTPGQGLQFLFEYFSETQRNKGNFPGRFSGRQFSNSRSEMNVSTLELGDSALYLCASRTGLGQETQYFGPGTRLLVL.

The chain recombines TRBV5-1 with TRBJ2-5, with 8 bases lining up with TRBD2. CDR1 is SGHRS, CDR2 YFSETQ, per germline. Trimming cost V 4 bases and J 5 bases; bases outside gene matches: 13. The CDR3 has 16 residues. CDR3 nucleotide sequence: TGCGCCAGCAGCGGGGCCGGGACTAGGGGGAGGGAGACCCAGTACTTC. It specifies CASSGAGTRGRETQYF. The full variable domain, rest sourced from reference TRBV5-1 and TRBJ2-5, is KAGVTQTPRYLIKTRGQQVTLSCSPISGHRSVSWYQQTPGQGLQFLFEYFSETQRNKGNFPGRFSGRQFSNSRSEMNVSTLELGDSALYLCASSGAGTRGRETQYFGPGTRLLVL.

In its sample, this clone was seen a few times. The CDR3, as DNA: TGTGCCAGCTCACCACAGGGGACAGGGGGCAATCAGCCCCAGCATTTT. This encodes CASSPQGTGGNQPQHF. The chain carries TRBV18 and TRBJ1-5; 10 bases agree with TRBD1. Unmatched junction bases numbered 2, after V lost 1 base and J lost 2 bases. The CDR3 runs to 16 residues. Looked up from germline, CDR1 is KGHSH and CDR2 is LQKENI.

The chain combines TRBV11-2 with TRBJ2-5; unclear D gene. Germline CDR1 and CDR2: SGHAT and FQNNGV. CDR3 length equals 15 residues. V lost 1 base to trimming and J lost 1 base, with 10 bases between them. CDR3 DNA sequence: TGTGCCAGCAGCTTAGGTGGGCGTCCCCAAGAGACCCAGTACTTC. It encodes CASSLGGRPQETQYF.

This sequence joins TRBV5-1 and TRBJ1-2; 7 nucleotides match TRBD1. V was clipped by 2 bases and J by 7 bases; unmatched bases: 11. This CDR3 contains 15 residues. Germline CDR1 reads SGHRS; CDR2 reads YFSETQ. The CDR3 is CASSLTGTADGGYTF. The CDR3, as DNA: TGCGCCAGCAGCTTAACCGGGACAGCAGATGGTGGCTACACCTTC.

About this clone itself: An end of the junction does not agree with germline; a read error may underlie this. The chain couples TRBV18 to TRBJ2-7; D may be TRBD1 (6 bases). The germline gives CDR1 KGHSH, CDR2 LQKENI. This CDR3 comprises 15 residues. The CDR3 protein is CAGSPPGHTSYEQYF. CDR3 sequence (DNA): TGTGCCGGCTCACCACCGGGACACACTTCCTACGAGCAGTACTTC.

The chain combines TRBV4-1 with TRBJ1-1, with TRBD1 as a possible D gene (5 bases). The CDR3 sequence is 14 residues long. The V end lost 4 bases, the J end lost 4 bases, and 13 bases lay between the germline ends. CDR1 and CDR2 from the germline V gene are MGHRA and YSYEKL. CDR3 DNA sequence: TGCGCCAGCAGCCCGCAGGGTTCGAGCACTGAAGCTTTCTTT. Its protein is CASSPQGSSTEAFF.

The rearrangement joins TRBV11-2 to TRBJ2-1; possibly TRBD1 for D (5 bases). V lost 3 bases, J lost 7 bases, and 10 bases lay in between. The CDR3 is 13 amino acids. Looked up from germline, CDR1 is SGHAT and CDR2 is FQNNGV. The CDR3 loop reads CASSLVGQNEQFF. For the CDR3, the DNA is TGTGCCAGCAGCTTGGTAGGACAAAATGAGCAGTTCTTC.

V and J are TRBV11-2 and TRBJ2-1; 8 bases match TRBD2. The CDR3 loop spans 15 amino acids. CDR1 and CDR2 from the germline V gene are SGHAT and FQNNGV. The trim removed 7 bases at V and 0 bases at J, leaving 5 bases unmatched. The CDR3 DNA reads as TGTGCCAGCACCCTAGCGGGTAACTCCTACAATGAGCAGTTCTTC. Translating gives CASTLAGNSYNEQFF. Full variable domain (rest looked up from reference TRBV11-2 and TRBJ2-1): EAGVAQSPRYKIIEKRQSVAFWCNPISGHATLYWYQQILGQGPKLLIQFQNNGVVDDSQLPKDRFSAERLKGVDSTLKIQPAKLEDSAVYLCASTLAGNSYNEQFFGPGTRLTVL.

This chain connects TRBV7-9 to TRBJ2-1; the match to TRBD1 covers 9 bases. V shed 5 bases, J shed 0 bases, and the junction held 2 bases outside the gene matches. The CDR3 spans 15 residues. Germline-derived CDR1 and CDR2 are SEHNR and FQNEAQ (reference sequence). CDR3 sequence: CASSATGGSYNEQFF. CDR3 bases: TGTGCCAGCAGCGCGACAGGGGGCTCCTACAATGAGCAGTTCTTC.

This chain uses TRBV7-9 with TRBJ2-7; D unclear. From germline, CDR1 is SEHNR and CDR2 FQNEAQ (reference sequence). V lost 0 bases and J lost 5, with 8 bases in between. This CDR3 is 13 amino acids long. The CDR3 DNA is TGTGCCAGCAGCTTAGCTAGTATACACGAGCAGTACTTC. Encoded protein: CASSLASIHEQYF.

The chain is built from TRBV5-1 and TRBJ1-4; D ambiguous. Trimming removed 3 bases from V and 0 bases from J, with 3 bases in between. The germline V gene encodes CDR1 SGHRS and CDR2 YFSETQ. The CDR3 has 13 amino acids. CDR3 nucleotide sequence: TGCGCCAGCAGCTATACAACTAATGAAAAACTGTTTTTT. The encoded protein is CASSYTTNEKLFF.

The J gene is TRBJ1-1, the V gene TRBV2; D remains unclear. Germline loops: CDR1 SNHLY, CDR2 FYNNEI. Trimming stripped 6 bases from V and 3 bases from J, with 11 bases between. CDR3 size: 13 residues. The CDR3 protein is CASRAQQYTEAFF. Here the CDR3 DNA reads TGTGCCAGCAGGGCTCAGCAGTACACTGAAGCTTTCTTT.

The rearrangement joins TRBV7-9 to TRBJ1-3; D may be TRBD1 (5 bases). Germline values: CDR1 SEHNR, CDR2 FQNEAQ (reference sequence). V was shortened by 0 bases and J by 0 bases, with 9 bases between the two germline ends. The CDR3 consists of 16 residues. Written as DNA, the CDR3 is TGTGCCAGCAGCTTAGCGGGACCGAGCTCTGGAAACACCATATATTTT. Amino acid sequence: CASSLAGPSSGNTIYF.

This sequence joins TRBV5-1 and TRBJ2-6; D is undetermined. Trimming removed 4 bases from V and 0 bases from J, with 11 bases in between. This CDR3 spans 16 amino acids. The germline gives CDR1 SGHRS, CDR2 YFSETQ. The DNA for the CDR3 is TGCGCCAGCAGCCCCCAACTGAACTCTGGGGCCAACGTCCTGACTTTC. Protein product: CASSPQLNSGANVLTF.

This chain connects TRBV5-6 to TRBJ1-6, with 8 bases matching TRBD1. There are 17 residues in the CDR3. The germline V gene has CDR1 SGHDT and CDR2 YYEEEE. The ends lost 4 bases at V and 0 bases at J; junction bases unmatched: 6. The CDR3 coding sequence is TGTGCCAGCAGCGAGGACAGGGAGAGCTCCTATAATTCACCCCTCCACTTT. Protein product: CASSEDRESSYNSPLHF.

The chain recombines TRBV6-1 with TRBJ2-7, with D perhaps assigned TRBD1 or TRBD2 (5 bases each). Germline CDR1 is MNHNS and CDR2 is SASEGT. Trimming cost V 5 bases and J 0 bases, with 11 bases left between them. The CDR3 spans 14 residues. This CDR3 is CASSPGTYSYEQYF. The DNA for the CDR3 is TGTGCCAGCAGTCCCGGGACGTACTCCTACGAGCAGTACTTC.

The chain joins TRBV27 to TRBJ1-5; D gene uncertain. Germline CDR1 reads MNHEY; CDR2 reads SMNVEV (reference sequence). The CDR3 extends over 16 amino acids. Trimming took 1 base from V and 6 from J, leaving 16 bases between them. The CDR3 nucleotides read TGTGCCAGCAGTTTATTCGGCAGCGATTTTTTTCAGCCCCAGCATTTT. Translation gives CASSLFGSDFFQPQHF.

This chain connects TRBV28 to TRBJ2-5; D may be TRBD2 (6 bases). Trimming shortened V by 4 bases and J by 4 bases, and 19 bases separated the two germline ends. CDR1 and CDR2 from the germline V gene are MDHEN and SYDVKM. This CDR3 has 16 residues. The CDR3 sequence is CASSSDNSGFGETQYF. The DNA for the CDR3 is TGTGCCAGCAGTTCAGATAACAGCGGGTTTGGAGAGACCCAGTACTTC.

The chain is built from TRBV19 and TRBJ1-5; D is undetermined. The CDR3 has 15 residues. The V and J ends lost 1 base and 3 bases respectively, with 10 bases between them. CDR1 and CDR2 (germline): LNHDA, SQIVND (reference sequence). The CDR3 nucleotides read TGTGCCAGTAGTATAGCTGGCGCCAACAATCAGCCCCAGCATTTT. Its translation: CASSIAGANNQPQHF. Combining the CDR3 with reference TRBV19 and TRBJ1-5 gives the whole variable domain DGGITQSPKYLFRKEGQNVTLSCEQNLNHDAMYWYRQDPGQGLRLIYYSQIVNDFQKGDIAEGYSVSREKKESFPLTVTSAQKNPTAFYLCASSIAGANNQPQHFGDGTRLSIL.

The chain combines TRBV10-1 with TRBJ2-3, with D hard to call. The V and J ends lost 3 bases and 6 bases respectively, with 19 bases between them. The CDR3 is 16 amino acids. The germline gives CDR1 WNHNN, CDR2 SYGVQD (reference sequence). CDR3 residues: CASSELGPGLGDTQYF. CDR3 sequence (DNA): TGCGCCAGCAGTGAACTTGGGCCAGGTTTGGGGGATACGCAGTATTTT.

J is TRBJ2-7 and V is TRBV5-5, with 7 bases fitting TRBD1. The length of the CDR3 is 14 residues. Germline loops: CDR1 SGHKS, CDR2 YYEKEE (reference sequence). Losses at the gene ends were 2 bases for V and 6 bases for J; bases not matched to a gene: 8. The CDR3 coding sequence is TGTGCCAGCAGCTTTGACAGGGCATCGACCGAGCAGTACTTC. Its protein is CASSFDRASTEQYF.

The chain employs TRBV7-9 and TRBJ2-1; either TRBD1 or TRBD2 may supply D (6 bases each). The CDR3 sequence is 12 residues long. Deletions cut 4 bases from V and 10 bases from J, with 11 bases between. CDR1 is SEHNR, CDR2 FQNEAQ, per germline (reference sequence). The CDR3 coding sequence is TGTGCCAGCAGCTCCGTCGGGGGCGAGCAGTTCTTC. It specifies CASSSVGGEQFF.

This clone was seen a few times. The chain is built from TRBV7-6 and TRBJ1-1; D perhaps matches TRBD1 (5 bases). Trimming cost V 1 base and J 5 bases, with 11 bases left between them. Germline CDR1 reads SGHVS; CDR2 reads FNYEAQ. This CDR3 is 14 amino acids long. The CDR3 protein is CASSLDRGRTEAFF. The CDR3 DNA reads TGTGCCAGCAGCTTAGATAGGGGTAGGACTGAAGCTTTCTTT.

V usage is TRBV2 and J usage is TRBJ1-1; possibly TRBD1 for D (5 bases). The CDR3 spans 13 residues. The germline gives CDR1 SNHLY, CDR2 FYNNEI. The ends were cut back, 6 bases at V and 1 base at J, with 9 bases in the middle. CDR3 protein: CASRRTPNTEAFF. The CDR3 nucleotides are TGTGCCAGCAGAAGGACACCGAACACTGAAGCTTTCTTT.

Only a few counts were recorded for this clone. The V call is TRBV14, the J call TRBJ2-1, with D tentatively TRBD1 (6 bases). The ends were cut back, 1 base at V and 5 bases at J, with 9 bases in the middle. The germline V gene encodes CDR1 SGHDN and CDR2 FVKESK. The CDR3 totals 14 residues. Here the CDR3 DNA reads TGTGCCAGCAGCCAAGGGGGGCCCCACAATGAGCAGTTCTTC. Its protein product is CASSQGGPHNEQFF. Using reference TRBV14 and TRBJ2-1 for the parts outside the CDR3, the full variable domain is EAGVTQFPSHSVIEKGQTVTLRCDPISGHDNLYWYRRVMGKEIKFLLHFVKESKQDESGMPNNRFLAERTGGTYSTLKVQPAELEDSGVYFCASSQGGPHNEQFFGPGTRLTVL.